Described below is a single T cell receptor (beta chain) sequence and its context. The record originates from a study of blood T cell repertoires in COVID-19. Assay used: immunoSEQ multiplex PCR; TCRdb lists only in-frame clones, some missing. Counted here are roughly 30,000 clones, 80% to 90% occurring once; the ten biggest clones make up 3.5%. Per the germline V gene, CDR1 is SGHTA and CDR2 is FQGNSA. The junction had 6 bases not matched to a gene; V was cut back by 5 bases and J by 4 bases. The CDR3 is 14 amino acids. The sequenced sample was peripheral blood. V usage is TRBV7-2 and J usage is TRBJ2-5, with 8 bases fitting TRBD1. The source of this sequence is a human donor in a cohort sampled during active COVID-19. The CDR3 is CASSVTGVRETQYF. The CDR3 DNA reads as TGTGCCAGCAGCGTGACAGGGGTTCGAGAGACCCAGTACTTC.